This TCR beta chain was captured in a study of T cells after yellow fever vaccination. General study results and limits: A small share of clonotypes appeared in both CD4 and CD8 compartments. It was a weaker secondary response, yet one that peaked faster, at day 5 versus 15. Abundant clonotypes from the bulk population could contaminate FACS-sorted repertoires. Post-booster reappearance was seen for most primary-vaccination clones (about 96% CD4, 75% to 90% CD8).

In TCRdb, the 5' RACE reads were re-called with MiXCR into one record per CDR3 protein. Here the sample spans 250,000 to 300,000 distinct CDR3 sequences, about 5.2% being singletons. Worth noting for this clonotype: Its target is unknown.

The CDR3 consists of 15 residues. Germline V gene sequence: CDR1 SGHRS, CDR2 YFSETQ. Trimming cost V 4 bases and J 1 base, with 14 bases left between them. This material consisted of CD4+ T cells sorted from PBMCs, taken on the day of the yellow fever booster vaccination. The rearrangement links TRBV5-1 to TRBJ1-1; D gene unclear. This TCR came from a man in his late teens or twenties who received the YFV17D yellow fever vaccine. The CDR3, as DNA: TGCGCCAGCAGCCTACTTCAAAGAACGAACACTGAAGCTTTCTTT. Its translation: CASSLLQRTNTEAFF.